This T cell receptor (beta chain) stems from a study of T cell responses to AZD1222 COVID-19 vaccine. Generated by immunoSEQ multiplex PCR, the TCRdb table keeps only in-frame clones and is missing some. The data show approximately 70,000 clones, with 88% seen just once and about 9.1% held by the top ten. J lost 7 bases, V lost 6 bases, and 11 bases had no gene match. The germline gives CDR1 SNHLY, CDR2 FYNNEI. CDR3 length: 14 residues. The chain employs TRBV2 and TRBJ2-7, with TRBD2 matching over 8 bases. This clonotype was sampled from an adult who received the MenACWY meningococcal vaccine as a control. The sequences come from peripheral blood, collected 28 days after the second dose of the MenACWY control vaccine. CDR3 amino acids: CASRTDGGVREQYF. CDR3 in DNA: TGTGCCAGCAGGACTGACGGGGGGGTACGGGAGCAGTACTTC.